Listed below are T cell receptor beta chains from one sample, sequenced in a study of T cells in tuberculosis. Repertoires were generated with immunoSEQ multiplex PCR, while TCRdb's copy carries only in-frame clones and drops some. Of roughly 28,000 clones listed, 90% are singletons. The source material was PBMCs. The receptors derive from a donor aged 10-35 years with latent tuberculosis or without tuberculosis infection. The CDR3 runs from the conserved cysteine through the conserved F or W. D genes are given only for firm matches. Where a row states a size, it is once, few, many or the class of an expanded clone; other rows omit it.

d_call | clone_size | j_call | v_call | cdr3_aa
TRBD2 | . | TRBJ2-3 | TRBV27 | CASSLASGGTDTQYF
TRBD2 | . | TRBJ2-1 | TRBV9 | CASSPDLAGFYNEQFF
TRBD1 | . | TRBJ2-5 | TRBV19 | CASRTTGAQTQYF
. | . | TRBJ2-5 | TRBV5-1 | CASSPLASETQYF
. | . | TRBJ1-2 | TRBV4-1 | CASSQQGNLWDGYTF
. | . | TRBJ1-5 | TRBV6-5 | CASSGGSNQPQHF
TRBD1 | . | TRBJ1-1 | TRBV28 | CASSFWGQRLENTEAFF
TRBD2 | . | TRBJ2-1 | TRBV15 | CATNPSGGASQQFF
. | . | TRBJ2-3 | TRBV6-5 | CASSYVRGSDTQYF
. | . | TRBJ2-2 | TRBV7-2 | CASSFALSNTGELFF
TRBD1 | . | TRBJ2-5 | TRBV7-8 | CASSLAGTGGWETQYF
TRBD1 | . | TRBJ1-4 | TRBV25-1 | CASSEGSGGNEKLFF
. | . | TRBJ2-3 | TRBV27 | CASSFQGRTDTQYF
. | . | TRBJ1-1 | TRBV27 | CASSLNPGNTEAFF
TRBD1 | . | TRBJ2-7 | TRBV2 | CASSQRGTGTAYEQYF
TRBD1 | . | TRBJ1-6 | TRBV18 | CASSRTGGNSPLHF
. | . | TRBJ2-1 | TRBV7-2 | CASSRAWGGSNEQFF
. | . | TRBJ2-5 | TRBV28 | CASSRSKETQYF
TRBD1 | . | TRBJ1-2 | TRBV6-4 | CASSEKATGGRDGYTF
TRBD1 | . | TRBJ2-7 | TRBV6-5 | CASRPGTGGNEQYF
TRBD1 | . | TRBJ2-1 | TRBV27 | CASSPRTGGRDEQFF
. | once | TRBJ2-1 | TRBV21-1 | CASSKGRPNYNEQFF
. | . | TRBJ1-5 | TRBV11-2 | CASSLVPGVGQPQHF
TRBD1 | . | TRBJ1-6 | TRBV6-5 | CASSLGQDLSPLHF
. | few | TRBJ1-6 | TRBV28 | CASAVGWRGTPLHF
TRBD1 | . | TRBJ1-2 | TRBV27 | CASNTSQLQGALYGYTF
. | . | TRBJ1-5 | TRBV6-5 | CASSELSNQPQHF
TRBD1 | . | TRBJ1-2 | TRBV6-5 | CASSYGQGAEYGYTF
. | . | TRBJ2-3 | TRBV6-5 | CASSLRQGTDTQYF
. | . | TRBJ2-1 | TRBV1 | CTSSQDSAGVSFNEQFF
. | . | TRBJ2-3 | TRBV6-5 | CASNPFQGDTQYF
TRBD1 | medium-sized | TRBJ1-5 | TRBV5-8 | CASSLRGTGNQPQHF
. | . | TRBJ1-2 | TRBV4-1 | CASSHDQGPTVSYTF
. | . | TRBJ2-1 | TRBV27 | CASRPLPGNEQFF
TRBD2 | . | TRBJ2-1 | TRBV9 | CASSVAGGLAYNEQFF
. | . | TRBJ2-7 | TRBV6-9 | CASSYAGLPYEQYF
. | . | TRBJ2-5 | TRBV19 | CASSWGRGETQYF
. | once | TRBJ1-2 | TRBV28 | CASRTTVYGYTF
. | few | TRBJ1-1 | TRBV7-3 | CASSLANLQGTEAFF
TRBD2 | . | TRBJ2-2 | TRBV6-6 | CASTGLAGLTGELFF
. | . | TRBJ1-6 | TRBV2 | CASLTENNSPLHF
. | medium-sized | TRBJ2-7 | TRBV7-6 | CASRSLYEQYF
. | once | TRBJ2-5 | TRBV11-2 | CASSFTGEETQYF